Listed below are T cell receptor beta chains from one sample, sequenced in a study of cytomegalovirus exposure and HLA in healthy donors. Data came from immunoSEQ multiplex PCR; TCRdb stores just in-frame clones and leaves some out. This table has roughly 130,000 clones, nearly 90% appearing once. Sequenced: PBMCs. The receptor source for this set is a woman under 30 in good health and CMV-seropositive. The conserved cysteine and the conserved F or W are not part of the CDR3 here. Fields, in order: J gene, V gene, CDR3 protein.

>TRBJ1-3|TRBV4-1
ASSQVFWESGNTIY
>TRBJ2-3|TRBV2
ASSEVAGGATDTQY
>TRBJ2-6|TRBV7-2
ASSRGWSSGANVLT
>TRBJ2-3|TRBV5-5
ASSRSGTGAGDTQY
>TRBJ2-3|TRBV13
ASSWVGTSGGVDTQY
>TRBJ2-5|TRBV5-4
ASSLEMAGGETQY
>TRBJ1-2|TRBV30
AWSLERVNGYT
>TRBJ2-1|TRBV4-2
ASSPSGGASSFEQF
>TRBJ2-1|TRBV29-1
SVAIRSDEQF
>TRBJ2-1|TRBV2
ASSGSGGVHNEQF
>TRBJ2-3|TRBV30
AWSVLIRGARTDTQY
>TRBJ2-7|TRBV6-5
ASSYGQFYEQY
>TRBJ1-3|TRBV27
ASSPRRQVISGNTIY
>TRBJ2-5|TRBV4-2
ASSQRETQY
>TRBJ2-7|TRBV30
AWSETGPGEQY
>TRBJ2-3|TRBV2
ATSGGRFADTQY
>TRBJ1-5|TRBV12-5
ASGQNQPQH
>TRBJ1-5|TRBV18
ASSPEQAINQPQH
>TRBJ2-1|TRBV5-8
ASSPGGGIGGGYNEQF
>TRBJ2-7|TRBV29-1
SVVRGPGGEQY
>TRBJ2-3|TRBV29-1
SGVLAGGPTDTQY
>TRBJ2-2|TRBV9
ASTKFWGVPGELF
>TRBJ1-6|TRBV19
ASSEAGAYNSPLH
>TRBJ2-7|TRBV5-1
ASRPGQGTYEQY
>TRBJ2-1|TRBV2
ASSGSGGASWDEQF
>TRBJ1-1|TRBV29-1
MTPPWRQLNTEAF